This T cell receptor beta chain was profiled in a study of CD8 T cells in ankylosing spondylitis. Overall study results and limits: Enrichment of disease-linked clones was reportedly significant in matched ankylosing spondylitis synovial fluid. Typical of ankylosing spondylitis blood, it appeared, was a TCR beta motif of roughly eight highly homologous variants.

The V end lost 1 base, the J end lost 4 bases, and 8 bases lay between the germline ends. CDR1 and CDR2 (germline): LGHDT, YNNKEL (reference sequence). The CDR3 totals 14 residues. This clonotype was counted many times. Its antigen is as yet unknown. TCRdb re-called the 5' RACE reads with MiXCR, one entry per CDR3 protein. The sample carries 200,000 or so distinct CDR3 sequences, around a sixth recorded once. Sample: blood, either unsorted or a sorted T cell fraction (not recorded which). The sequence was collected from a male donor aged 10-35 years with ankylosing spondylitis or in good health (not recorded which). The chain joins TRBV3-1 to TRBJ1-5; tentative D call: TRBD1 (6 bases). CDR3 sequence (DNA): TGTGCCAGCAGCCAAGCAGGACAGAATCAGCCCCAGCATTTT. It is translated as CASSQAGQNQPQHF.